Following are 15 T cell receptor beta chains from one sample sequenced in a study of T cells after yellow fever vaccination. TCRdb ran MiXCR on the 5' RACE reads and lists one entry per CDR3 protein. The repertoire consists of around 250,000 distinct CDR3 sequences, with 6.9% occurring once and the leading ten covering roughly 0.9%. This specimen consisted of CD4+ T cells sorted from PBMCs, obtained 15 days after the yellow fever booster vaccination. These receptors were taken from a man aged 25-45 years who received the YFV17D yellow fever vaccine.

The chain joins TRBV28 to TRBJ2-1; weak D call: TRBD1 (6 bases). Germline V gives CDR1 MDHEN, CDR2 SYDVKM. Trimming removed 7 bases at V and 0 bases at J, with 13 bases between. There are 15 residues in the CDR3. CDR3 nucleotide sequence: TGTGCCAGCACCCCCAGGGGCAGCTCCTACAATGAGCAGTTCTTC. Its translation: CASTPRGSSYNEQFF.

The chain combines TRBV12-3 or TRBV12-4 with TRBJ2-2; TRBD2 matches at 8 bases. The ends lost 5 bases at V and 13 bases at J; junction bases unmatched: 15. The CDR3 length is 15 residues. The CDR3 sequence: CASSPLSLAGWSLFF. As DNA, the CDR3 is TGTGCCAGCAGTCCCCTCTCTTTAGCGGGATGGTCGCTGTTTTTT.

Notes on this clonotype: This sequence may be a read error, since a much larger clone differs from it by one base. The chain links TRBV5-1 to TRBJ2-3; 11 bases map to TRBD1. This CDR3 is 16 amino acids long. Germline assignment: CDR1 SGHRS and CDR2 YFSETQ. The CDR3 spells CDSSLGTGGLVDTQYF. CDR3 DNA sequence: TGCGACAGCAGCTTGGGGACAGGGGGTCTTGTGGATACGCAGTATTTT.

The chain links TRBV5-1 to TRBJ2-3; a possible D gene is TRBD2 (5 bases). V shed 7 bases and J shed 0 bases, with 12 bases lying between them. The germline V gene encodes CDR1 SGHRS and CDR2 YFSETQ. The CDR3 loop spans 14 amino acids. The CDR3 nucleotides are TGCGCCAGCTTGGAGGAACGGAGCACAGATACGCAGTATTTT. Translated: CASLEERSTDTQYF. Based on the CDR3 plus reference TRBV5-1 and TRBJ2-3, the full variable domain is KAGVTQTPRYLIKTRGQQVTLSCSPISGHRSVSWYQQTPGQGLQFLFEYFSETQRNKGNFPGRFSGRQFSNSRSEMNVSTLELGDSALYLCASLEERSTDTQYFGPGTRLTVL.

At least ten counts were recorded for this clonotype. Here the CDR3 reads CASSTGEYTEAFF. The DNA of the CDR3 is TGTGCCAGCAGTACAGGGGAGTACACTGAAGCTTTCTTT. The chain employs TRBV6-6 and TRBJ1-1, with 7 bases fitting TRBD1. The V and J ends lost 5 bases and 3 bases, in that order; junction bases with no gene match: 3. Per germline, CDR1 MNHNY and CDR2 SVGAGI (reference sequence). This CDR3 spans 13 amino acids.

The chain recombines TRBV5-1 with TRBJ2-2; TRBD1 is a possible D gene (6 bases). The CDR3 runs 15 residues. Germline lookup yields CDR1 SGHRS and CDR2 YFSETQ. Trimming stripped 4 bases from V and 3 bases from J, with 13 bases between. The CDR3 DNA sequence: TGCGCCAGCAGCGGGGCAGGGGCGTACACCGGGGAGCTGTTTTTT. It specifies CASSGAGAYTGELFF.

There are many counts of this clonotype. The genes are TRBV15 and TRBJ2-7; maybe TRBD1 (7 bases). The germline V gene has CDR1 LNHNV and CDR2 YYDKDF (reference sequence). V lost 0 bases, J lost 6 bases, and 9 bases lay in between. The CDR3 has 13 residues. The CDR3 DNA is TGTGCCACCAGCAGAGATCAGGGGGGCGAGCAGTACTTC. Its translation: CATSRDQGGEQYF. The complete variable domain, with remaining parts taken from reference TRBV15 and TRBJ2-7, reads DAMVIQNPRYQVTQFGKPVTLSCSQTLNHNVMYWYQQKSSQAPKLLFHYYDKDFNNEADTPDNFQSRRPNTSFCFLDIRSPGLGDTAMYLCATSRDQGGEQYFGPGTRLTVT.

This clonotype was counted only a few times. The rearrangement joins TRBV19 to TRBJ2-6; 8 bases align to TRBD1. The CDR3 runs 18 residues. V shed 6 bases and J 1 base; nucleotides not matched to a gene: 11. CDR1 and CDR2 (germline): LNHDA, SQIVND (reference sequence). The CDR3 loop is CASSSRTGKSSGANVLTF. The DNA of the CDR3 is TGTGCCAGTAGCTCCAGGACAGGGAAGAGTTCTGGGGCCAACGTCCTGACTTTC.

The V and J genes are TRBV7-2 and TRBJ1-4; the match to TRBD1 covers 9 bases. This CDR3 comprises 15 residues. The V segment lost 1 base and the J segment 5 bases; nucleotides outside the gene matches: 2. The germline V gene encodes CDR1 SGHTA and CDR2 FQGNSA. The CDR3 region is CASSLGGQGNEKLFF. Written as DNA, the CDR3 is TGTGCCAGCAGCTTAGGTGGACAGGGGAATGAAAAACTGTTTTTT.

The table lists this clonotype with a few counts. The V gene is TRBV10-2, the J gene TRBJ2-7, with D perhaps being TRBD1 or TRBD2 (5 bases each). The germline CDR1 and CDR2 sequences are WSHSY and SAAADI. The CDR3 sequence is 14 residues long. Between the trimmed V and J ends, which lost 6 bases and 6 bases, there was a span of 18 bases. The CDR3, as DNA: TGCGCCAGCAGAATGGGACGGGTCGAAATCGAGCAGTACTTC. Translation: CASRMGRVEIEQYF.

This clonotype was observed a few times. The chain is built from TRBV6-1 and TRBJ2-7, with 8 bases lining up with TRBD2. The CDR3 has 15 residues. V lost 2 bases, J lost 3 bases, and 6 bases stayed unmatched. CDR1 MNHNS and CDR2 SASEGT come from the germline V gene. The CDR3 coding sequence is TGTGCCAGCAGTGAACGACGGGAGGGGGTCTACGAGCAGTACTTC. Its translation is CASSERREGVYEQYF.

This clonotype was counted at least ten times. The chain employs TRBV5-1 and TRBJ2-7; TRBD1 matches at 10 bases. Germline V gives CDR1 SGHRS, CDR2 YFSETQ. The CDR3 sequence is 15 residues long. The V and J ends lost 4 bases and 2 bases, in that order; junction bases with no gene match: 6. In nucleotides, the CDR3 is TGCGCCAGCAGCATCTCCGGGACAGGGGCCTACGAGCAGTACTTC. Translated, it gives CASSISGTGAYEQYF.

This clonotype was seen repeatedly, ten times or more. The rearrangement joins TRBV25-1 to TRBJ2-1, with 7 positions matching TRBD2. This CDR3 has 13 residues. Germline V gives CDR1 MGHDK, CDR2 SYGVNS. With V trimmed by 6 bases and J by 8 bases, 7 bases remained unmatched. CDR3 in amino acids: CASSKTSFYEQFF. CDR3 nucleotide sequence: TGTGCCAGCAGCAAGACTAGCTTCTATGAGCAGTTCTTC.

CDR3 sequence reads: CSARGQTDTQYF. In DNA, the CDR3 is TGCAGTGCTAGGGGACAGACAGATACGCAGTATTTT. The rearrangement uses TRBV20-1 and TRBJ2-3; the match to TRBD1 covers 7 bases. CDR1 and CDR2 (germline): DFQATT, SNEGSKA (reference sequence). V lost 3 bases, J lost 3 bases, and 0 bases stayed unmatched. This CDR3 has 12 amino acids.

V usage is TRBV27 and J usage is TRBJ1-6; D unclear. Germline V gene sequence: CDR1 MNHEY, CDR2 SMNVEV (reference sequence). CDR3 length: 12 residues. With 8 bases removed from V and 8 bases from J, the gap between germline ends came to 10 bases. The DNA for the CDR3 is TGTGCCAGCGGGGAGGGTCATTCACCCCTCCACTTT. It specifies CASGEGHSPLHF.